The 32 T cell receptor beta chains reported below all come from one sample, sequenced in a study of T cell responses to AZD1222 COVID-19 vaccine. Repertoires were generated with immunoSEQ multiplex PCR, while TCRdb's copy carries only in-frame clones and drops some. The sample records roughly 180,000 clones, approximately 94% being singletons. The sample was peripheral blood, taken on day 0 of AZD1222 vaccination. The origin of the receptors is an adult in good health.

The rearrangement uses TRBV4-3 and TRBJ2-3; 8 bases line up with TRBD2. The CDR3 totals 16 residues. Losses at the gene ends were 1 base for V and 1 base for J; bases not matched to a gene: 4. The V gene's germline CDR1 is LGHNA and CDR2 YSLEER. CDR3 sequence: CASSQAFGGGTDTQYF. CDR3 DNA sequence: TGCGCCAGCAGCCAAGCCTTCGGGGGGGGCACAGATACGCAGTATTTT.

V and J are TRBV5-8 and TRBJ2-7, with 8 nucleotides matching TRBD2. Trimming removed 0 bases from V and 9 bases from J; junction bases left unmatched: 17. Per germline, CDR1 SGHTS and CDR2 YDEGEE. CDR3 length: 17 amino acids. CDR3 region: CASSLGTRPLTSERQYF. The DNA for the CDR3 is TGTGCCAGCAGCTTGGGGACCCGCCCCCTGACTAGCGAAAGGCAGTACTTC.

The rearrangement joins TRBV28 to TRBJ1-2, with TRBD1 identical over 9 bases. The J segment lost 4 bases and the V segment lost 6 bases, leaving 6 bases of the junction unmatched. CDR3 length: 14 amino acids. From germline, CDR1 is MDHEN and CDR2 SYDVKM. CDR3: CASRPTGGGYGYTF. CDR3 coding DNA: TGTGCCAGCAGGCCGACAGGGGGAGGCTATGGCTACACCTTC.

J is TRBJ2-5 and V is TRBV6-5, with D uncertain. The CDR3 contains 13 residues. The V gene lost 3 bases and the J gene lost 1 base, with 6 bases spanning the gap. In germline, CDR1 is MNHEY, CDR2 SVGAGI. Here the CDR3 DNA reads TGTGCCAGCAGTTATCTTGGCCAAGAGACCCAGTACTTC. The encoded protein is CASSYLGQETQYF.

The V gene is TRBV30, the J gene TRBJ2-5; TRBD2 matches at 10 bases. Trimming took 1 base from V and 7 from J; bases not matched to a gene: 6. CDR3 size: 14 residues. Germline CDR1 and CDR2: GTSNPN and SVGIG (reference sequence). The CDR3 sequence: CAWSGTSGSGTQYF. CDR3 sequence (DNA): TGTGCCTGGAGTGGGACTAGCGGTTCGGGGACCCAGTACTTC. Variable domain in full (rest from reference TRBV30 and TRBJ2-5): SQTIHQWPATLVQPVGSPLSLECTVEGTSNPNLYWYRQAAGRGLQLLFYSVGIGQISSEVPQNLSASRPQDRQFILSSKKLLLSDSGFYLCAWSGTSGSGTQYFGPGTRLLVL.

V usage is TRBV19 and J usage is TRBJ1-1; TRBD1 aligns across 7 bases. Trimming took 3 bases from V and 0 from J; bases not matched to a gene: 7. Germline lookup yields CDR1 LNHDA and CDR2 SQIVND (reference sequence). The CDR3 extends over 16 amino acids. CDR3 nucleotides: TGTGCCAGTAGTATTTGGCAGGGGGTCGTGAACACTGAAGCTTTCTTT. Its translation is CASSIWQGVVNTEAFF.

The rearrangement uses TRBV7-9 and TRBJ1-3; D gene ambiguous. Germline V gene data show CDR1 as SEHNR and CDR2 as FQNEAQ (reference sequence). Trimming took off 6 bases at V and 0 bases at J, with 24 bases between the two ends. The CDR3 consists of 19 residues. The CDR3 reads CASRSLPRKNTSSGNTIYF. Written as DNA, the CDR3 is TGTGCCAGCAGATCCCTTCCCCGAAAGAACACGAGCTCTGGAAACACCATATATTTT.

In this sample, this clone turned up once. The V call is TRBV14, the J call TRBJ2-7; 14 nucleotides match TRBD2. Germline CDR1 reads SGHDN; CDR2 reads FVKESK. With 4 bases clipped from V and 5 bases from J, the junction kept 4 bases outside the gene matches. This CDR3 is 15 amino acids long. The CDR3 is CASSLRLAGGDEQYF. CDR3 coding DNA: TGTGCCAGCAGCCTCCGACTAGCGGGAGGGGACGAGCAGTACTTC.

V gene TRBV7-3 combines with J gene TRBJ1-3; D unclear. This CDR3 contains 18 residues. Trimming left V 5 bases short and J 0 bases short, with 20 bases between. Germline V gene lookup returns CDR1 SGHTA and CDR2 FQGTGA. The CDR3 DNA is TGTGCCAGCAGCCCAACCGCGGCCCAGGCGGGCTCTGGAAACACCATATATTTT. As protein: CASSPTAAQAGSGNTIYF. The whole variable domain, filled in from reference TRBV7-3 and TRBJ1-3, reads GAGVSQTPSNKVTEKGKYVELRCDPISGHTALYWYRQSLGQGPEFLIYFQGTGAADDSGLPNDRFFAVRPEGSVSTLKIQRTERGDSAVYLCASSPTAAQAGSGNTIYFGEGSWLTVV.

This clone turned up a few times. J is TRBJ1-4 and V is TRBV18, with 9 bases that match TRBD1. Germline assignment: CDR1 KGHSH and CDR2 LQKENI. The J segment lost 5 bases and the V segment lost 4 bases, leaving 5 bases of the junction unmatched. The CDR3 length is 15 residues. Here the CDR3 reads CASSLRTGVNEKLFF. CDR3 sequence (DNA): TGTGCCAGCTCACTTCGGACAGGGGTAAATGAAAAACTGTTTTTT.

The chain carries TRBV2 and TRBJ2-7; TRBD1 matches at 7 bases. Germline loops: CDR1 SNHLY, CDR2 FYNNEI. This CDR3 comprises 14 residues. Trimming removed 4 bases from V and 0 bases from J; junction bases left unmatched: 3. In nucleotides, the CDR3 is TGTGCCAGCAGTGTGACAGGGATCTCCTACGAGCAGTACTTC. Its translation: CASSVTGISYEQYF.

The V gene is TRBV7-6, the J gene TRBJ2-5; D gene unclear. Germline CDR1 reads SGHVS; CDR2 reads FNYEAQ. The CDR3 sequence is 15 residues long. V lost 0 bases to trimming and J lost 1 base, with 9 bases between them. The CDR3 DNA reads TGTGCCAGCAGCTTAGCGTTCGCAATCCAAGAGACCCAGTACTTC. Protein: CASSLAFAIQETQYF.

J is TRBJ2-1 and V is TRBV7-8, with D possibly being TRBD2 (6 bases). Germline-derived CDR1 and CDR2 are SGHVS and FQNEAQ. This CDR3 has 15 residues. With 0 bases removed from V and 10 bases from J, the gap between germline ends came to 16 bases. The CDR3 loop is CASSLAGPRESEQFF. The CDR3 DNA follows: TGTGCCAGCAGCTTAGCGGGTCCCCGGGAGAGCGAGCAGTTCTTC. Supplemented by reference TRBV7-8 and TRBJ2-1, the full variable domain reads GAGVSQSPRYKVAKRGQDVALRCDPISGHVSLFWYQQALGQGPEFLTYFQNEAQLDKSGLPSDRFFAERPEGSVSTLKIQRTQQEDSAVYLCASSLAGPRESEQFFGPGTRLTVL.

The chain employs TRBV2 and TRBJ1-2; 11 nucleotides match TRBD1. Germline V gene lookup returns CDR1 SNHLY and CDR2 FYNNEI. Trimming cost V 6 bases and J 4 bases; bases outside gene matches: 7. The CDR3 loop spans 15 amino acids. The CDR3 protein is CASRTGTGGGYGYTF. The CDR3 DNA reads TGTGCCAGCAGGACCGGGACAGGGGGTGGCTATGGCTACACCTTC.

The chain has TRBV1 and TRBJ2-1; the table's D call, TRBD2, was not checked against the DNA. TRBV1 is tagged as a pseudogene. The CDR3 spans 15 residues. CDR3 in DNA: TGCACCAGCAGCCCCCCTCCGCGGGAGATAAATGAGCAGTTCTTC. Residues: CTSSPPPREINEQFF.

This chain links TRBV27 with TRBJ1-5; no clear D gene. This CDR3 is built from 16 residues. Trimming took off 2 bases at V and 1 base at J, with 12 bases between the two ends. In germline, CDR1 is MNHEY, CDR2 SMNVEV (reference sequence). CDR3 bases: TGTGCCAGCAGTTTAGGCATGGGCTGGAGCAATCAGCCCCAGCATTTT. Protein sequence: CASSLGMGWSNQPQHF.

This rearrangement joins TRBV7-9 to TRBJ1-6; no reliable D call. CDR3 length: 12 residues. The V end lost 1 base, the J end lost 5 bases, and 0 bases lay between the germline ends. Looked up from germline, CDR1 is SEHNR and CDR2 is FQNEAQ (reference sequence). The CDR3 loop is CASSLDNSPLHF. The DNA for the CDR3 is TGTGCCAGCAGCTTAGATAATTCACCCCTCCACTTT. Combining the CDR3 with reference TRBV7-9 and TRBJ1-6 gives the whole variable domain DTGVSQNPRHKITKRGQNVTFRCDPISEHNRLYWYRQTLGQGPEFLTYFQNEAQLEKSRLLSDRFSAERPKGSFSTLEIQRTEQGDSAMYLCASSLDNSPLHFGNGTRLTVT.

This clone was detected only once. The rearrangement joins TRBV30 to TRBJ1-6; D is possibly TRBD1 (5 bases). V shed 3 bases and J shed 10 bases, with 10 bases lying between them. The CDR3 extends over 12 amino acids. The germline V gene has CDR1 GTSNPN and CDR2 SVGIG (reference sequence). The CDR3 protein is CAWRGEVSPLHF. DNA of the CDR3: TGTGCCTGGAGGGGGGAGGTCTCACCCCTCCACTTT.

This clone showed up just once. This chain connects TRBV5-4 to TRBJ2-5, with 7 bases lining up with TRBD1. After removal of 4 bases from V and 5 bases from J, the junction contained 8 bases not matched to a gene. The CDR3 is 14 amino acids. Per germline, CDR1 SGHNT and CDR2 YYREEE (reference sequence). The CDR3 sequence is CASSPRQGNETQYF. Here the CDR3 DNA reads TGTGCCAGCAGCCCACGACAGGGAAATGAGACCCAGTACTTC.

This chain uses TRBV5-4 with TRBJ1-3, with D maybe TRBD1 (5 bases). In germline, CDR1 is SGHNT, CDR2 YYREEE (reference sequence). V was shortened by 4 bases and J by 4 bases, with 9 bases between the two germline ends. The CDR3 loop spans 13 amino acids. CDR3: CASSEGSGNTIYF. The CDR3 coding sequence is TGTGCCAGCAGCGAGGGGTCCGGAAACACCATATATTTT.

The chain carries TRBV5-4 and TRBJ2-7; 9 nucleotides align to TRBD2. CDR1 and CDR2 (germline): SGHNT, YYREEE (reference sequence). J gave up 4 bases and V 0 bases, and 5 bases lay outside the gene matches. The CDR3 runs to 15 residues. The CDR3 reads CASSLALAGIYEQYF. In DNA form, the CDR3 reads TGTGCCAGCAGCTTGGCCCTAGCGGGGATTTACGAGCAGTACTTC.

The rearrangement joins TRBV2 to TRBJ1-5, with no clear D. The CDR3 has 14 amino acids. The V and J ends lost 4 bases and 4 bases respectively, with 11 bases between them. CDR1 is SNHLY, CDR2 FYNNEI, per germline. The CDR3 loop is CASSVRLANQPQHF. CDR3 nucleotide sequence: TGTGCCAGCAGTGTTAGGCTGGCAAATCAGCCCCAGCATTTT.

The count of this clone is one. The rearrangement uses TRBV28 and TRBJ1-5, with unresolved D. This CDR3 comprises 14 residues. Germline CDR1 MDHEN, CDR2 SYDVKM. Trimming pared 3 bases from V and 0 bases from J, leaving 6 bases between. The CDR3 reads CASSFPYSNQPQHF. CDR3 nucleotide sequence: TGTGCCAGCAGTTTCCCCTATAGCAATCAGCCCCAGCATTTT.

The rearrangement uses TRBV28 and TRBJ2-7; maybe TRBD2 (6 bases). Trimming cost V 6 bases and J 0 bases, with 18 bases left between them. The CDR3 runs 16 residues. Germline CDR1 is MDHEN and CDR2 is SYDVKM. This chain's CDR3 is CASSYTGGKSSYEQYF. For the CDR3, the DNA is TGTGCCAGCAGCTACACTGGGGGGAAGAGCTCCTACGAGCAGTACTTC.

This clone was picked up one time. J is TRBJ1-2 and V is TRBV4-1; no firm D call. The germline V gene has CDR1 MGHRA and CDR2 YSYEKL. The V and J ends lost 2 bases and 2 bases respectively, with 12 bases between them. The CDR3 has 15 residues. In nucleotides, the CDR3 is TGCGCCAGCAGCCAAACCGTTGGGCTGAACTATGGCTACACCTTC. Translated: CASSQTVGLNYGYTF.

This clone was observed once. The DNA for the CDR3 is TGTGCCAGCAGCTTCATCCTAGCGGATACCGGGGAGCTGTTTTTT. This translates into CASSFILADTGELFF. The chain combines TRBV7-9 with TRBJ2-2; 7 nucleotides line up with TRBD2. Per germline, CDR1 SEHNR and CDR2 FQNEAQ (reference sequence). The CDR3 runs to 15 residues. The trim removed 3 bases at V and 5 bases at J, leaving 6 bases unmatched. The full variable domain, in which reference TRBV7-9 and TRBJ2-2 provide the parts outside the CDR3, is DTGVSQNPRHKITKRGQNVTFRCDPISEHNRLYWYRQTLGQGPEFLTYFQNEAQLEKSRLLSDRFSAERPKGSFSTLEIQRTEQGDSAMYLCASSFILADTGELFFGEGSRLTVL.

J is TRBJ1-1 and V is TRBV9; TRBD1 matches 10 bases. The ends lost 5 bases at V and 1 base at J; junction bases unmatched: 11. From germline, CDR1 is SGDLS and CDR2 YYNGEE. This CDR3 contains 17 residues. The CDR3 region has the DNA TGTGCCAGCAGTGGATCCTTCCGGGACAGGGGGAACACTGAAGCTTTCTTT. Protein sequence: CASSGSFRDRGNTEAFF. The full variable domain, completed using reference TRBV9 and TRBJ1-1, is DSGVTQTPKHLITATGQRVTLRCSPRSGDLSVYWYQQSLDQGLQFLIQYYNGEERAKGNILERFSAQQFPDLHSELNLSSLELGDSALYFCASSGSFRDRGNTEAFFGQGTRLTVV.

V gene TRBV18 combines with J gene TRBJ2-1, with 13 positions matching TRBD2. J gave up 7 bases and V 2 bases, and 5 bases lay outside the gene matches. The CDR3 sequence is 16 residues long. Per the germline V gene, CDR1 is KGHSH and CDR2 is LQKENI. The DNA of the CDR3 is TGTGCCAGCTCACCAATACTAGCGGGAGGGTGGAATGAGCAGTTCTTC. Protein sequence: CASSPILAGGWNEQFF.

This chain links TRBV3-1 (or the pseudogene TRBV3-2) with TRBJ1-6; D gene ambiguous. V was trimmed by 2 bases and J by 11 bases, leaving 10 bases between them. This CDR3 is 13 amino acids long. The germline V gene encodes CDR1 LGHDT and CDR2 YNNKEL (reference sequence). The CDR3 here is CASSQMTRPPLHF. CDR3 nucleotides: TGTGCCAGCAGCCAAATGACTAGACCACCCCTCCACTTT.

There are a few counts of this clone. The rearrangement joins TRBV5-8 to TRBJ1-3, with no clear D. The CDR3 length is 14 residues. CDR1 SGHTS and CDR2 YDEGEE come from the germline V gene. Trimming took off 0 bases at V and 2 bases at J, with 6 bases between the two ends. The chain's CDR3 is CASSLDSAGNTIYF. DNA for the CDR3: TGTGCCAGCAGCTTGGACTCGGCTGGAAACACCATATATTTT.

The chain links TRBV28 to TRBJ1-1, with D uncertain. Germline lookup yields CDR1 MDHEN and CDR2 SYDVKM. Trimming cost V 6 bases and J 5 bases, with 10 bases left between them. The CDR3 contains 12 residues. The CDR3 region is CASRERWTEAFF. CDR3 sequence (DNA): TGTGCCAGCAGGGAGAGGTGGACTGAAGCTTTCTTT.

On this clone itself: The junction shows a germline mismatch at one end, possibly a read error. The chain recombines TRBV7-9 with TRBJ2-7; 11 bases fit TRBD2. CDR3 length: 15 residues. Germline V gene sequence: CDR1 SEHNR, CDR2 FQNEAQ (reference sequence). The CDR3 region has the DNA TGTGCCAGCAGTTTAGCGGGAGGGACCTCCTACGAGCAGTACTTC. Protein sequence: CASSLAGGTSYEQYF.